In its sample, the clone carrying this T cell receptor (beta chain) was seen a few times. Its antigen is as yet unknown. Sequencing used immunoSEQ multiplex PCR; TCRdb keeps in-frame clones, though not all of them. The table has 2,000 or so clones, under 95% seen once. Per the germline V gene, CDR1 is LNHDA and CDR2 is SQIVND (reference sequence). The CDR3 length is 15 residues. Trimming removed 3 bases at V and 3 bases at J, with 14 bases between. The sample is drawn from a study of T cell clonotyping in hematopoietic cell transplantation. General study results and limits: Pathologically expanded recipient clonotypes increased progressively from day 30 to day 180 as diversity fell. Broader posttransplant TCR repertoire diversity was predicted by graft donor and pretransplant recipient Inverse Simpson Index values.

The sequence was collected from a young adult male patient who had an allogeneic stem cell transplant from a related donor, so the T cells may come from the graft donor. Some clones in this sample may be carry-over from other donors' samples. The gene calls are TRBV19 and TRBJ1-1; no firm D call. The sequenced sample was PBMCs, obtained at the time of graft-versus-host disease after allogeneic stem cell transplant. The CDR3 loop is CASSIDEGKDTEAFF. DNA of the CDR3: TGTGCCAGTAGTATTGATGAGGGAAAGGACACTGAAGCTTTCTTT.